The clone carrying this TCR beta chain was seen more than once but under ten times. Antigen unknown. This record belongs to a study of cytomegalovirus exposure and HLA in healthy donors. Notes on the study in general: What a later analysis reportedly showed was that an Asian-associated ancestry cluster had fewer N-insertions than the approximately 700-donor mean. TCR beta V- and J-gene trimming was later associated with a missense DCLRE1C variant. Excluded: some indistinguishable V segments such as TRBV6-2 and TRBV6-3.

V was pared by 0 bases and J by 8 bases, with 15 bases between. Germline V gene sequence: CDR1 SGHDT, CDR2 YYEEEE. CDR3 length equals 15 residues. The PCR made use of 60 Vbeta and 13 Jbeta primers. The method was immunoSEQ multiplex PCR; TCRdb's version includes in-frame clones alone and lacks a portion of them. Of roughly 150,000 clones in the sample, more than 8% were seen once. The origin of this receptor is a man between 45 and 60 years old in good health and CMV-seronegative. J is TRBJ2-1 and V is TRBV5-6; TRBD2 might be the D (6 bases). The material sequenced was PBMCs. The CDR3 coding sequence is TGTGCCAGCAGCTTGGCCCTAGCGAGTTTGGATGAGCAGTTCTTC. As protein: CASSLALASLDEQFF.